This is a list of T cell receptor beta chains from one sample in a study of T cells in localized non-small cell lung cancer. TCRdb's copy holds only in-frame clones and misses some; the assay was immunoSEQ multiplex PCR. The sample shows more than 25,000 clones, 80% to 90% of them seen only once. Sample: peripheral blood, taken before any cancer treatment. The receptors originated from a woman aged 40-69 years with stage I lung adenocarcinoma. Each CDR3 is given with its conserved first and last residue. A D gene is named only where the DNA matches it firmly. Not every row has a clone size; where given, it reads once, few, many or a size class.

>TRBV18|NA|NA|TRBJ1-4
CASSLRGRGEKLFF
TGTGCCAGCTCACTACGGGGGCGTGGTGAAAAACTGTTTTTT
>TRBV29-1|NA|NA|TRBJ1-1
CSVGRATMNTEAFF
TGCAGCGTTGGCAGGGCGACAATGAACACTGAAGCTTTCTTT
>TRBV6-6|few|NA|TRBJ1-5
CASSSTGILSNQPQHF
TGTGCCAGCAGTTCGACAGGCATCCTTAGCAATCAGCCCCAGCATTTT
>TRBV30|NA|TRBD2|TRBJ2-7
CAWIPARKGTSRTLIYEQYF
TGTGCCTGGATCCCGGCGAGAAAGGGGACTAGCAGAACCCTTATCTACGAGCAGTACTTC
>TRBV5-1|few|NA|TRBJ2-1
CASSFTGHSYNEQFF
TGCGCCAGCAGTTTCACAGGGCACTCCTACAATGAGCAGTTCTTC
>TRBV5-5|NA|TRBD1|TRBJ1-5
CASSLLGTGLQPQHF
TGTGCCAGCAGCTTGTTGGGGACAGGGCTTCAGCCCCAGCATTTT
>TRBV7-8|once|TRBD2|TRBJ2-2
CANPSSGGVAGGGGELFF
TGTGCCAACCCATCTAGCGGTGGAGTAGCGGGAGGTGGAGGGGAGCTGTTTTTT
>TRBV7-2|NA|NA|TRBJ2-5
CASSLALKTQYF
TGTGCCAGCAGCTTAGCGTTGAAGACCCAGTACTTC
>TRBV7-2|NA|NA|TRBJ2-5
CASSLGNFQETQYF
TGTGCCAGCAGCTTGGGTAACTTCCAAGAGACCCAGTACTTC
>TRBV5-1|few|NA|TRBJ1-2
CASSWQGKGYTF
TGCGCCAGCAGCTGGCAGGGGAAAGGCTACACCTTC
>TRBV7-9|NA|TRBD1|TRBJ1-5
CASSGTGGSNQPQHF
TGTGCCAGCAGCGGGACAGGGGGAAGCAATCAGCCCCAGCATTTT
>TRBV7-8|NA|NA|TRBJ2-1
CASSPAVNLGEQFF
TGTGCCAGCAGCCCAGCGGTGAATCTTGGTGAGCAGTTCTTC
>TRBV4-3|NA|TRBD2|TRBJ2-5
CASSQGSGGGGETQYF
TGCGCCAGCAGCCAAGGTAGCGGGGGGGGCGGAGAGACCCAGTACTTC
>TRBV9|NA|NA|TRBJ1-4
CASSPFATNEKLFF
TGTGCCAGCAGTCCATTTGCAACTAATGAAAAACTGTTTTTT
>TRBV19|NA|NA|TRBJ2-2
CATTRGLGTGELFF
TGTGCCACCACCCGGGGTTTAGGCACCGGGGAGCTGTTTTTT
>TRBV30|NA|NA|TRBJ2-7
CAWSVLREPYEQYF
TGTGCCTGGAGTGTACTTAGGGAGCCCTACGAGCAGTACTTC
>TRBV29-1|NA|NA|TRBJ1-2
CSVDEGVNYGYTF
TGCAGCGTTGATGAAGGAGTAAACTATGGCTACACCTTC
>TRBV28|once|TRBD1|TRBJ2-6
CASSFSIGRQGPSGANVLTF
TGTGCCAGCAGTTTTTCGATTGGGAGACAGGGGCCCTCTGGGGCCAACGTCCTGACTTTC
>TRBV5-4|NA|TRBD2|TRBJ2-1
CASSFGSSGRSYNEQFF
TGTGCCAGCAGCTTCGGTTCTAGCGGGAGATCCTACAATGAGCAGTTCTTC
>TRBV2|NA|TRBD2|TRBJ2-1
CASSQLGAGGYNEQFF
TGTGCCAGCAGTCAGCTGGGCGCGGGAGGGTACAATGAGCAGTTCTTC
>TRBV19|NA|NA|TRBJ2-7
CASSIDTGSEQYF
TGTGCCAGTAGTATAGATACAGGGAGCGAGCAGTACTTC
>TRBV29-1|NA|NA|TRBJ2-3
CSVEEGTAVTQYF
TGCAGCGTTGAAGAGGGTACAGCCGTTACGCAGTATTTT
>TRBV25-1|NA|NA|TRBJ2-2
CASSEYSSSANTGELFF
TGTGCCAGCAGTGAATATTCGTCCAGCGCGAACACCGGGGAGCTGTTTTTT
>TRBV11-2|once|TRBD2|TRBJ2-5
CASSTGLAGGRGQETQYF
TGTGCCAGCAGCACAGGACTAGCGGGGGGCCGGGGGCAAGAGACCCAGTACTTC
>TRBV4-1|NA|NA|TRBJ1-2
CASSPRGGSDYGYTF
TGCGCCAGCAGCCCGAGAGGGGGGTCTGACTATGGCTACACCTTC
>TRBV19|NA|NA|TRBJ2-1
CASSIGASNYNEQFF
TGTGCCAGTAGTATCGGGGCCTCTAACTACAATGAGCAGTTCTTC
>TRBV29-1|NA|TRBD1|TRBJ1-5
CSVDRQGRQDF
TGCAGCGTTGACCGACAGGGAAGGCAGGATTTT
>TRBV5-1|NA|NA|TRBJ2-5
CASSGGSTGETQYF
TGCGCCAGCAGCGGGGGGTCTACTGGCGAGACCCAGTACTTC
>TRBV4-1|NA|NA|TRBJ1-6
CASSQRVITVENSPLHF
TGCGCCAGCAGCCAAAGGGTAATTACAGTCGAGAATTCACCCCTCCACTTT
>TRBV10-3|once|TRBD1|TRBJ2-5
CAISEGQGLETQYF
TGTGCCATCAGTGAGGGACAGGGGTTGGAGACCCAGTACTTC
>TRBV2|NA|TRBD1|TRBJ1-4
CASSDYRGSATNEKLFF
TGTGCCAGCAGTGATTACAGGGGCTCAGCAACTAATGAAAAACTGTTTTTT
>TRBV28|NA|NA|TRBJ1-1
CASSEFFGRDTEAFF
TGTGCCAGCAGTGAGTTTTTTGGGCGGGATACTGAAGCTTTCTTT
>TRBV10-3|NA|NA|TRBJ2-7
CASQGGFYEQYF
TGTGCCAGCCAGGGAGGATTCTACGAGCAGTACTTC
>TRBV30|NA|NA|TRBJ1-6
CALRSEMGSPLHF
TGTGCCTTAAGGAGTGAAATGGGTTCACCCCTCCACTTT
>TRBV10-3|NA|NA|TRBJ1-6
CAIRGDGMSSPLHF
TGTGCCATCAGGGGGGACGGGATGAGTTCACCCCTCCACTTT
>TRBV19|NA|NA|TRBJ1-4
CASSGTNEKLFF
TGTGCCAGTTCAGGGACTAATGAAAAACTGTTTTTT
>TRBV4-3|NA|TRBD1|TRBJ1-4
CASSQARDRAEKLFF
TGCGCCAGCAGCCAAGCCCGGGACAGGGCTGAAAAACTGTTTTTT
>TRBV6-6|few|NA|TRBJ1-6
CASIRGEGSPLHF
TGTGCCAGCATCAGGGGAGAAGGTTCACCCCTCCACTTT
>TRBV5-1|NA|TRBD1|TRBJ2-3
CASTLRTGGTDTQYF
TGCGCCAGCACTCTAAGGACAGGGGGGACAGATACGCAGTATTTT
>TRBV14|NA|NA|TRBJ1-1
CASSQGWGTEAFF
TGTGCCAGCAGCCAAGGATGGGGAACTGAAGCTTTCTTT
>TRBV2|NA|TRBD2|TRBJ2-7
CASKREVGEQYF
TGTGCCAGCAAGCGGGAAGTGGGGGAGCAGTACTTC
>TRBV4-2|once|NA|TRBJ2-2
CASSQDGPNTGELFF
TGTGCCAGCAGCCAAGATGGGCCTAACACCGGGGAGCTGTTTTTT
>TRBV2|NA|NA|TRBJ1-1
CASTTGSNTEAFF
TGTGCCAGCACAACAGGGTCCAACACTGAAGCTTTCTTT
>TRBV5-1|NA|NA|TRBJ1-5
CASSTDSGNQPQHF
TGCGCCAGCAGCACGGACAGCGGTAATCAGCCCCAGCATTTT
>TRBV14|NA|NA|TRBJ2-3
CASSPGLLGTDTQYF
TGTGCCAGCAGCCCGGGACTTCTCGGCACAGATACGCAGTATTTT
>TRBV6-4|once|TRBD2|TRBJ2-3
CASSDDGGVTDTQYF
TGTGCCAGCAGTGACGACGGGGGGGTCACAGATACGCAGTATTTT
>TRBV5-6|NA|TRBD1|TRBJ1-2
CASSYPDRPNYGYTF
TGTGCCAGCAGTTACCCGGACAGGCCTAACTATGGCTACACCTTC
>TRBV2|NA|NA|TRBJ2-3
CASSELIGTGGTSTDTQYF
TGTGCCAGCAGTGAGCTTATAGGGACTGGCGGGACTAGCACAGATACGCAGTATTTT
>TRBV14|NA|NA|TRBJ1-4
CASSPQGQGKLFF
TGTGCCAGCAGCCCCCAAGGGCAGGGAAAACTGTTTTTT
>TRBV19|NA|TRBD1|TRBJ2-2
CASSTGTGTGELFF
TGTGCCAGTAGTACTGGGACAGGGACCGGGGAGCTGTTTTTT
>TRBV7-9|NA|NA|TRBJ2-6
CASSERGGANVLTF
TGTGCCAGCAGCGAAAGAGGGGGGGCCAACGTCCTGACTTTC
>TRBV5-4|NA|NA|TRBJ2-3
CASSLGGRTDTQYF
TGTGCCAGCAGCTTGGGAGGGAGAACAGATACGCAGTATTTT
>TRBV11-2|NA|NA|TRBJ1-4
CASSLAQVGEKLFF
TGTGCCAGCAGCTTGGCCCAGGTGGGGGAAAAACTGTTTTTT
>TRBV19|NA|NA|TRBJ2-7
CASSIAPTYYEQYF
TGTGCCAGTAGTATCGCCCCCACATACTACGAGCAGTACTTC
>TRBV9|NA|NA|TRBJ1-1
CASSQRGDSMNTEAFF
TGTGCCAGCAGCCAGAGAGGGGATAGTATGAACACTGAAGCTTTCTTT
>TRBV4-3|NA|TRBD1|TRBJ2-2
CASSPRTGWNTGELFF
TGCGCCAGCAGCCCTCGGACAGGGTGGAACACCGGGGAGCTGTTTTTT